A single sample gave rise to the 20 T cell receptor beta chains below, sequenced in a study of long-term antiretroviral therapy in people with HIV. The assay, immunoSEQ v3.0, was run at survey level. Profiled with immunoSEQ multiplex PCR; TCRdb holds only in-frame clones, not every one. The sample lists 25,000 to 30,000 clones, roughly 84% occurring once. The sample here was unsorted PBMCs, taken 0.4 years after starting antiretroviral therapy. The receptors originated from a man aged 18 to 30 with HIV.

The gene calls are TRBV5-1 and TRBJ2-3; TRBD2 matches at 14 bases. The trim removed 5 bases at V and 6 bases at J, leaving 8 bases unmatched. The germline V gene has CDR1 SGHRS and CDR2 YFSETQ. The CDR3 covers 16 residues. CDR3: CASSPGLAGGLDTQYF. The DNA for the CDR3 is TGCGCCAGCAGTCCTGGACTAGCGGGAGGTCTCGATACGCAGTATTTT.

The CDR3 spells CASSYSSGSRSYEQYF. In nucleotides, the CDR3 is TGTGCCAGCAGTTACTCGAGCGGGAGTCGTTCCTACGAGCAGTACTTC. The V gene is TRBV6-5, the J gene TRBJ2-7, with 8 bases matching TRBD2. The CDR3 runs to 16 residues. CDR1 and CDR2 (germline): MNHEY, SVGAGI. The trim removed 0 bases at V and 1 base at J, leaving 5 bases unmatched.

CDR3 sequence: CASSPGQAGNSPLHF. The CDR3 bases are TGTGCCAGCAGTCCCGGACAAGCGGGGAATTCACCCCTCCACTTT. The chain is built from TRBV6-5 and TRBJ1-6, with a possible D match to TRBD1 (5 bases). V dropped 5 bases and J dropped 7 bases, with 15 bases sitting between them. The length of the CDR3 is 15 residues. Germline CDR1 is MNHEY and CDR2 is SVGAGI.

CDR3 sequence reads: CASSHSGGPYEQYF. The CDR3 DNA reads as TGTGCCAGCAGCCATAGCGGGGGGCCCTACGAGCAGTACTTC. The genes are TRBV2 and TRBJ2-7; 10 nucleotides agree with TRBD2. Per germline, CDR1 SNHLY and CDR2 FYNNEI. There are 14 residues in the CDR3. V shed 6 bases, J shed 2 bases, and the junction held 4 bases outside the gene matches.

This sequence joins TRBV9 and TRBJ2-3; D could derive from TRBD1 or TRBD2 (5 bases each). Trimming removed 0 bases at V and 2 bases at J, with 10 bases between. This CDR3 contains 15 residues. Germline V gene sequence: CDR1 SGDLS, CDR2 YYNGEE. The CDR3 DNA sequence: TGTGCCAGCAGCGTAGAGGGTGGGACCACAGATACGCAGTATTTT. Protein: CASSVEGGTTDTQYF.

V is TRBV5-6 and J is TRBJ2-7; 7 bases line up with TRBD1. Germline assignment: CDR1 SGHDT and CDR2 YYEEEE. J was trimmed by 3 bases and V by 4 bases; bases with no gene match: 7. This CDR3 contains 14 residues. For the CDR3, the DNA is TGTGCCAGCAGCCTCCGGGACAGAGACTACGAGCAGTACTTC. Protein: CASSLRDRDYEQYF.

CDR3: CASSQTVPPQGETYEQYF. In nucleotides, the CDR3 is TGTGCCAGCTCACAAACCGTCCCCCCACAGGGGGAAACCTACGAGCAGTACTTC. The chain employs TRBV18 and TRBJ2-7; 8 nucleotides align to TRBD1. Germline loops: CDR1 KGHSH, CDR2 LQKENI. With 4 bases clipped from V and 2 bases from J, the junction kept 16 bases outside the gene matches. The length of the CDR3 is 18 residues. Supplemented by reference TRBV18 and TRBJ2-7, the full variable domain reads NAGVMQNPRHLVRRRGQEARLRCSPMKGHSHVYWYRQLPEEGLKFMVYLQKENIIDESGMPKERFSAEFPKEGPSILRIQQVVRGDSAAYFCASSQTVPPQGETYEQYFGPGTRLTVT.

The chain combines TRBV4-3 with TRBJ2-3; the D gene is possibly TRBD2 (6 bases). The CDR3 covers 17 residues. CDR1 and CDR2 (germline): LGHNA, YSLEER. Trimming removed 0 bases at V and 2 bases at J, with 15 bases between. The DNA for the CDR3 is TGCGCCAGCAGCCAAGAAACCTACGCGGGATCCACAGATACGCAGTATTTT. Encoded protein: CASSQETYAGSTDTQYF.

The genes are TRBV4-1 and TRBJ2-5; D gene unclear. Germline loops: CDR1 MGHRA, CDR2 YSYEKL. V dropped 1 base and J dropped 5 bases, with 11 bases sitting between them. The length of the CDR3 is 14 residues. The CDR3 loop reads CASSQVSGTETQYF. In nucleotides, the CDR3 is TGCGCCAGCAGCCAAGTCTCGGGTACGGAGACCCAGTACTTC.

The chain's CDR3 is CASIKGGAGYGYTF. The CDR3 DNA is TGTGCCAGCATTAAGGGAGGGGCTGGGTATGGCTACACCTTC. The V and J genes are TRBV7-9 and TRBJ1-2; D possibly corresponds to TRBD1 (5 bases). Germline CDR1 reads SEHNR; CDR2 reads FQNEAQ (reference sequence). V dropped 7 bases and J dropped 5 bases, with 17 bases sitting between them. The CDR3 is 14 amino acids.

CDR3 region: CATSPIPGFSYEQYF. Here the CDR3 DNA reads TGTGCCACCAGCCCAATTCCAGGGTTTTCCTACGAGCAGTACTTC. This chain uses TRBV15 with TRBJ2-7; the D gene is possibly TRBD1 (5 bases). The germline V and J ends were trimmed by 5 bases and 1 base, with 15 bases remaining between them. The CDR3 has 15 residues. Per the germline V gene, CDR1 is LNHNV and CDR2 is YYDKDF (reference sequence).

The chain couples TRBV7-3 to TRBJ2-2, with 9 bases lining up with TRBD2. Per germline, CDR1 SGHTA and CDR2 FQGTGA. The CDR3 is made up of 16 amino acids. The ends lost 5 bases at V and 1 base at J; junction bases unmatched: 5. CDR3: CASSATSGVNTGELFF. As DNA, the CDR3 is TGTGCCAGCAGCGCGACTAGCGGAGTGAACACCGGGGAGCTGTTTTTT.

The gene calls are TRBV18 and TRBJ2-1; TRBD1 aligns across 8 bases. This CDR3 has 17 amino acids. The junction had 12 bases not matched to a gene; V was cut back by 0 bases and J by 8 bases. From germline, CDR1 is KGHSH and CDR2 LQKENI. CDR3 in amino acids: CASSPPDRGSLYDEQFF. Written as DNA, the CDR3 is TGTGCCAGCTCACCACCCGACAGGGGTAGTCTTTATGATGAGCAGTTCTTC. The full variable domain, completed using reference TRBV18 and TRBJ2-1, is NAGVMQNPRHLVRRRGQEARLRCSPMKGHSHVYWYRQLPEEGLKFMVYLQKENIIDESGMPKERFSAEFPKEGPSILRIQQVVRGDSAAYFCASSPPDRGSLYDEQFFGPGTRLTVL.

The chain couples TRBV9 to TRBJ1-4; maybe TRBD1 (5 bases). Germline CDR1 is SGDLS and CDR2 is YYNGEE. Trimming took 3 bases from V and 3 from J, leaving 18 bases between them. The CDR3 extends over 17 amino acids. The CDR3 here is CASSAVPGFPANEKLFF. The DNA for the CDR3 is TGTGCCAGCAGCGCAGTCCCAGGGTTTCCAGCTAATGAAAAACTGTTTTTT.

Here the CDR3 reads CASSLRPGQDNYGYTF. The CDR3, as DNA: TGTGCCAGCAGTTTACGACCCGGACAGGACAACTATGGCTACACCTTC. V is TRBV28 and J is TRBJ1-2, with TRBD1 identical over 7 bases. V shed 2 bases, J shed 2 bases, and the junction held 8 bases outside the gene matches. The CDR3 extends over 16 amino acids. The germline gives CDR1 MDHEN, CDR2 SYDVKM.

The chain employs TRBV12-5 and TRBJ1-1, with TRBD1 matching 8 bases. J was trimmed by 5 bases and V by 0 bases; bases with no gene match: 17. Germline V gene sequence: CDR1 LGHNT, CDR2 FRNRAP. There are 19 residues in the CDR3. Here the CDR3 DNA reads TGTGCTAGTGGTTTGGTACTTTCGGGGCAGGGGGCTGGCAAAACTGAAGCTTTCTTT. Translating gives CASGLVLSGQGAGKTEAFF.

This clone showed up just once. The CDR3 DNA is TGTGCCATCAGTGGCGACGGATACGAGCAGTACTTC. Protein sequence: CAISGDGYEQYF. The chain links TRBV10-3 to TRBJ2-7; no definite D call. The V gene lost 4 bases and the J gene lost 4 bases, with 8 bases spanning the gap. Germline-derived CDR1 and CDR2 are ENHRY and SYGVKD. The CDR3 runs to 12 residues.

This clone was counted between two and nine times. One end of the junction varies from germline; a read error may be responsible. The V and J genes are TRBV2 and TRBJ1-2, with TRBD1 matching 9 bases. This CDR3 comprises 11 residues. Germline lookup yields CDR1 SNHLY and CDR2 FYNNEI. DNA of the CDR3: TGTGCCAGCAAACTAGAAGGACAGGGGCTTTTT. This codes for CASKLEGQGLF.

The V and J genes are TRBV5-1 and TRBJ1-2; no clear D. Trimming took off 1 base at V and 2 bases at J, with 9 bases between the two ends. From germline, CDR1 is SGHRS and CDR2 YFSETQ. CDR3 length equals 14 residues. The CDR3, as DNA: TGCGCCAGCAGCTTGTACGGGCAAAACTATGGCTACACCTTC. Translating it yields CASSLYGQNYGYTF.

CDR3 DNA sequence: TGTGCCAGCAGCTTGGCGGGTCTAGCGGGAGCGCGCGAGCAGTACTTC. Translated, it gives CASSLAGLAGAREQYF. This chain uses TRBV5-6 with TRBJ2-7, with 10 bases identical to TRBD2. The CDR3 runs to 16 residues. J was trimmed by 6 bases and V by 0 bases; bases with no gene match: 9. Germline CDR1 is SGHDT and CDR2 is YYEEEE.